This T cell receptor beta chain was identified in a study of response to subunit inactivated influenza vaccine. General observations from the study: Authors suggested each seasonal influenza vaccination recruits few new T cells.

For this clonotype: What it recognizes is unknown.

TCRdb recomputed calls from the RT-PCR reads with MiXCR, one row per CDR3 protein. Here the sample spans roughly 760,000 distinct CDR3 sequences, approximately 22% being singletons. V was cut by 4 bases and J by 2 bases, with 8 bases left in between. This CDR3 has 12 residues. The germline V gene encodes CDR1 DFQATT and CDR2 SNEGSKA (reference sequence). The sample was PBMCs from blood, taken 4 to 6 days after vaccination. The sequence was obtained from a man aged 50-59 years who received an inactivated influenza vaccine. The chain couples TRBV20-1 to TRBJ2-5; D not resolved. The CDR3, as DNA: TGCAGTGCTATGCAGAATCAAGAGACCCAGTACTTC. Translating gives CSAMQNQETQYF.